This TCR beta chain was recovered during a study of T-cell memory formation after mild COVID-19. The table lists this clonotype with many counts. The antigen is undetermined. The study's findings and limits: The pre-infection memory compartment contained some responding clones, suggesting cross-reactive memory joined. Chiefly within CM and EM were the contracting CD4+ clones; CD8+ ones were within EMRA. The authors left the SARS-CoV-2 specificity of second-wave clones peaking on day 37 unconfirmed.

Libraries for TCRalpha and TCRbeta carried sample barcodes and unique molecular identifiers via 5'RACE. TCRdb analysed the 5' RACE reads with MiXCR anew, one entry per CDR3 protein. The sample consists of 45,000 or so distinct CDR3 sequences, over 6.5% of them appearing once. This CDR3 has 14 residues. CDR1 is SGDLS and CDR2 is YYNGEE in the germline V gene. Trimming took 4 bases from V and 5 from J; bases not matched to a gene: 6. V is TRBV9 and J is TRBJ2-1; 7 nucleotides agree with TRBD1. This receptor was obtained from an adult who had mild COVID-19 (a few samples of this study predate the infection). Cell type and time point are not known. Sample: PBMCs or a T cell subset sorted from them (not recorded which). The CDR3 region is CASSPGTVNNEQFF. The DNA of the CDR3 is TGTGCCAGCAGCCCCGGGACAGTAAACAATGAGCAGTTCTTC.